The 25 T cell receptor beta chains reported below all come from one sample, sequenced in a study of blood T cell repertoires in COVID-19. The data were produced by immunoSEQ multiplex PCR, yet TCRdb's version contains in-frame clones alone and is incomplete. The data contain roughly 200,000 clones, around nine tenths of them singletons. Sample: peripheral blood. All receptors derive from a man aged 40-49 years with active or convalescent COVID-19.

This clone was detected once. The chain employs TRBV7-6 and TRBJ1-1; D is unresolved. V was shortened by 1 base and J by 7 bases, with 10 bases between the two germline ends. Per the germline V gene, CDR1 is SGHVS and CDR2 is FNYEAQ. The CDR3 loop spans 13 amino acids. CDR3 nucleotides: TGTGCCAGCAGCTTAGATTTCGTCAGTGAAGCTTTCTTT. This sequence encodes CASSLDFVSEAFF.

CDR3 residues: CASSLDTLSNSPLHF. The CDR3 region has the DNA TGTGCCAGTAGTCTCGACACCCTTTCTAATTCACCCCTCCACTTT. The V and J genes are TRBV19 and TRBJ1-6; no definite D call. With 5 bases removed from V and 6 bases from J, the gap between germline ends came to 14 bases. Germline V gene lookup returns CDR1 LNHDA and CDR2 SQIVND (reference sequence). The CDR3 covers 15 residues.

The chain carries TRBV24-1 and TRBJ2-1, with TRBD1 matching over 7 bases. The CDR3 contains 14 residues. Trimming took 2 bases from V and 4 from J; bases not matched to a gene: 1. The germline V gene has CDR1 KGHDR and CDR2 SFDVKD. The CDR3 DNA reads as TGTGCCACCAGTGATTGGGGACAGTACAATGAGCAGTTCTTC. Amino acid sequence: CATSDWGQYNEQFF.

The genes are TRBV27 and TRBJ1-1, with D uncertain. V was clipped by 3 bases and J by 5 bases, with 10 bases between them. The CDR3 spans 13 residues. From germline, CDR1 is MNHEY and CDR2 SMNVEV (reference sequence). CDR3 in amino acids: CASSLSPLTEAFF. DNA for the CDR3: TGTGCCAGCAGTTTGAGTCCACTGACTGAAGCTTTCTTT.

The CDR3 region has the DNA TGTGCCAGCTCACTCCGAGAACTTGAAGCTTTCTTT. Its translation: CASSLRELEAFF. The J gene is TRBJ1-1, the V gene TRBV18; D unresolved. CDR3 size: 12 residues. Trimming removed 4 bases at V and 7 bases at J, with 10 bases between. The germline V gene encodes CDR1 KGHSH and CDR2 LQKENI.

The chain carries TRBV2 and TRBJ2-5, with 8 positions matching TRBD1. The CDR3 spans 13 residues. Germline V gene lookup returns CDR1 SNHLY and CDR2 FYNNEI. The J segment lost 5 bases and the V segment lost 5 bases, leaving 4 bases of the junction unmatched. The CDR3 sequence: CASSNRGRETQYF. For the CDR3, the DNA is TGTGCCAGCAGTAACAGGGGGAGGGAGACCCAGTACTTC.

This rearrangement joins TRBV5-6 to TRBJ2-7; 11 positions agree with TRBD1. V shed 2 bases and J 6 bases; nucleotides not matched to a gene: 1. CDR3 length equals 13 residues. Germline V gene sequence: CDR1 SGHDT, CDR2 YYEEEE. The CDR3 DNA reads TGTGCCAGCAGCTTAGGGACAGGGGGCGAGCAGTACTTC. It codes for CASSLGTGGEQYF.

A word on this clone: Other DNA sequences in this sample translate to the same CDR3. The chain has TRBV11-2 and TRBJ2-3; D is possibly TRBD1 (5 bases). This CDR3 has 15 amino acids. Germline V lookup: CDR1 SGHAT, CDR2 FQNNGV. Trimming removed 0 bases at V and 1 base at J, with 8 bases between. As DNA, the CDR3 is TGTGCCAGCAGCTTAGAAGGCAGGGGCACAGATACGCAGTATTTT. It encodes CASSLEGRGTDTQYF.

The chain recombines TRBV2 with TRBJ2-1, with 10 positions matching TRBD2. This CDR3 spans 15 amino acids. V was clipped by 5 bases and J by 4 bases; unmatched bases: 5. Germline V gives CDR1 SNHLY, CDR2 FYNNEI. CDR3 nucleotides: TGTGCCAGCAGTCTGGGTAGCGGGGGGTACAATGAGCAGTTCTTC. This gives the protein CASSLGSGGYNEQFF.

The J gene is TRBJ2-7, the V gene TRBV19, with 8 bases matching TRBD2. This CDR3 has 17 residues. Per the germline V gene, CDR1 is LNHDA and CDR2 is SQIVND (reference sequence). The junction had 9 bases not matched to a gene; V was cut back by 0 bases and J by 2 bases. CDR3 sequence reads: CASSIDLGSGSPYEQYF. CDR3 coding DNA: TGTGCCAGTAGTATAGATCTCGGGAGCGGGAGTCCCTACGAGCAGTACTTC.

In nucleotides, the CDR3 is TGTGCCAGCAGCCAAGAAGGGGTGGGAAGAGGCTACACCTTC. Its protein product is CASSQEGVGRGYTF. This chain joins TRBV14 and TRBJ1-2; the D gene is possibly TRBD1 (5 bases). The germline V and J ends were trimmed by 0 bases and 8 bases, with 13 bases remaining between them. Germline V gene data show CDR1 as SGHDN and CDR2 as FVKESK. The CDR3 contains 14 residues.

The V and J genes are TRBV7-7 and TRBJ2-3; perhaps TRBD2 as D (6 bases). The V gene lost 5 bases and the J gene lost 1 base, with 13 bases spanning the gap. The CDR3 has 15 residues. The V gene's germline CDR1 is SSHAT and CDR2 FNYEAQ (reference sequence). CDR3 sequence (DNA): TGTGCCAGCAGCCCCCGGGCGGGACGCACAGATACGCAGTATTTT. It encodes CASSPRAGRTDTQYF.

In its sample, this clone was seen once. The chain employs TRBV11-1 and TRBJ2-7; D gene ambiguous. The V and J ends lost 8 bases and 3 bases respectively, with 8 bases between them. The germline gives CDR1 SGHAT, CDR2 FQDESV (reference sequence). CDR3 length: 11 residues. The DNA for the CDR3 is TGTGCCAGCGGGCAAAACTACGAGCAGTACTTC. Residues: CASGQNYEQYF.

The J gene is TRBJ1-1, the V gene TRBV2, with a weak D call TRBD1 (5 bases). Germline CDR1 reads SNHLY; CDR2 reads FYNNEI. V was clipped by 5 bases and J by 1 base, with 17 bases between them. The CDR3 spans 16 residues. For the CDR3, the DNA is TGTGCCAGCAGTATCCCCTCCCAGGGATGGAACACTGAAGCTTTCTTT. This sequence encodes CASSIPSQGWNTEAFF.

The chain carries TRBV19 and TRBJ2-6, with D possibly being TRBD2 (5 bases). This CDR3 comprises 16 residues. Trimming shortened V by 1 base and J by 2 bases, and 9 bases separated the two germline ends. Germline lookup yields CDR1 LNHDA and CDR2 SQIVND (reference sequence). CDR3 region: CASSIALGAGANVLTF. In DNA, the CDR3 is TGTGCCAGTAGTATAGCTCTCGGGGCTGGGGCCAACGTCCTGACTTTC.

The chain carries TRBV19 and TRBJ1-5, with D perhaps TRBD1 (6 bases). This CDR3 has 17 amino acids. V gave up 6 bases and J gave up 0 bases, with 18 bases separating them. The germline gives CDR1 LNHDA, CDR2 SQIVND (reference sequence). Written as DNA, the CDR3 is TGTGCCAGTAGGATGTGGCTAACAGGGATTAGCAATCAGCCCCAGCATTTT. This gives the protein CASRMWLTGISNQPQHF.

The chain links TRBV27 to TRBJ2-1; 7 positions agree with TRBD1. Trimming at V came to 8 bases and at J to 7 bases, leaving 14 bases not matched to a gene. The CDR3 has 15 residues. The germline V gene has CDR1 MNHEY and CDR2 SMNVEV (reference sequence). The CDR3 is CASENRGLTRNEQFF. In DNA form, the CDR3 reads TGTGCCAGCGAGAACAGGGGCCTGACCCGGAATGAGCAGTTCTTC.

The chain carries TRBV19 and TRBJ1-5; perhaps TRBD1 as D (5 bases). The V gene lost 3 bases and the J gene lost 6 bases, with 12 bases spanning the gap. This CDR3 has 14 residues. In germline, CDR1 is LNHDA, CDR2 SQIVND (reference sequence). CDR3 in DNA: TGTGCCAGTAGTATTCGCAGGGAACGTCAGCCCCAGCATTTT. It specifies CASSIRRERQPQHF.

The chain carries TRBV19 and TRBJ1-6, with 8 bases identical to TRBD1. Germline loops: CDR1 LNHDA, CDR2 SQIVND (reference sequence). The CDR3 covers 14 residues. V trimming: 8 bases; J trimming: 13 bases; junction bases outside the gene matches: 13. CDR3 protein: CASRADRGRQPLHF. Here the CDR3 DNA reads TGTGCCAGTCGAGCCGACAGGGGCCGTCAGCCCCTCCACTTT.

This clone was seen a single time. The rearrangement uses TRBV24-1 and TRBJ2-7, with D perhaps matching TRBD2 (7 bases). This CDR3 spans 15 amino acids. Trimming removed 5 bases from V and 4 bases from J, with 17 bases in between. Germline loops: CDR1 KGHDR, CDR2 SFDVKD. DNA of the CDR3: TGTGCCACCAGTGCTCACCGGGGGGACAATTACGAGCAGTACTTC. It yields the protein CATSAHRGDNYEQYF.

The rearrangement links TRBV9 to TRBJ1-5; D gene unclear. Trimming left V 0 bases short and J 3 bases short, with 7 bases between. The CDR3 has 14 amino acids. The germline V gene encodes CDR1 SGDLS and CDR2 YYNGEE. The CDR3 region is CASSVEPINQPQHF. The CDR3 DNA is TGTGCCAGCAGCGTAGAACCTATCAATCAGCCCCAGCATTTT.

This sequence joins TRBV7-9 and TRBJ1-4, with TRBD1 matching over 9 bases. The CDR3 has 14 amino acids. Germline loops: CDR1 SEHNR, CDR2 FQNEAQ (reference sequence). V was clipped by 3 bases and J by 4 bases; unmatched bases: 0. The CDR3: CASSLTGGNEKLFF. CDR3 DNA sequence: TGTGCCAGCAGCTTGACAGGGGGTAATGAAAAACTGTTTTTT. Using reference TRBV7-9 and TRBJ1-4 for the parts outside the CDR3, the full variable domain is DTGVSQNPRHKITKRGQNVTFRCDPISEHNRLYWYRQTLGQGPEFLTYFQNEAQLEKSRLLSDRFSAERPKGSFSTLEIQRTEQGDSAMYLCASSLTGGNEKLFFGSGTQLSVL.

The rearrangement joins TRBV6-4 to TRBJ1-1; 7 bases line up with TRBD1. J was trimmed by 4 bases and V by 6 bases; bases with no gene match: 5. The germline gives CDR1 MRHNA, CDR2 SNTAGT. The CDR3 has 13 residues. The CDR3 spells CASSSNRGTEAFF. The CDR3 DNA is TGTGCCAGCAGCTCAAACAGGGGCACTGAAGCTTTCTTT.

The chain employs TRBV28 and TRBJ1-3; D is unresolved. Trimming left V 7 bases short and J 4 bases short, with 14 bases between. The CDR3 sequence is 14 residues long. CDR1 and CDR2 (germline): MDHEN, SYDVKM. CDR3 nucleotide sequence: TGTGCCAGCACCTCCACGGCGACAGGAAACACCATATATTTT. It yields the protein CASTSTATGNTIYF.

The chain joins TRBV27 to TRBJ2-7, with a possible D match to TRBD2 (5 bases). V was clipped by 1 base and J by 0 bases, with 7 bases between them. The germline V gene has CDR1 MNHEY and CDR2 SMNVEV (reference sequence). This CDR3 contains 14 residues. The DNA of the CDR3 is TGTGCCAGCAGTTTATGGGGAGACTCCTACGAGCAGTACTTC. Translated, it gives CASSLWGDSYEQYF.